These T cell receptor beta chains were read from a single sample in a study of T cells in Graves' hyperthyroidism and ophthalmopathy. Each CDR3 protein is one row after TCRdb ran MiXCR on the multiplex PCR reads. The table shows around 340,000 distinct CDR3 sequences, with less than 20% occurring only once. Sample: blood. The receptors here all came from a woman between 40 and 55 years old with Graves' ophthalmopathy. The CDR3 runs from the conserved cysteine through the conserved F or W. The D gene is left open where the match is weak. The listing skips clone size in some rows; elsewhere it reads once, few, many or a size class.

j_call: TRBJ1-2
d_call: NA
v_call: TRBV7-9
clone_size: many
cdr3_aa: CASSLSRESNYGYTF
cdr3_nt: TGTGCCAGCAGCTTGTCGAGGGAAAGTAACTATGGCTACACCTTC

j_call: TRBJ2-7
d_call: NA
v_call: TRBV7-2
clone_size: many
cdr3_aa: CASSTAIRQTYEQYF
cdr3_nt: TGTGCCAGCAGCACCGCCATCAGACAAACCTACGAGCAGTACTTC

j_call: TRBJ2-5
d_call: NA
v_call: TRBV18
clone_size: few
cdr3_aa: CASSLLVGSETQYF
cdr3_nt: TGTGCCAGCTCCCTCCTAGTGGGTAGCGAGACCCAGTACTTC

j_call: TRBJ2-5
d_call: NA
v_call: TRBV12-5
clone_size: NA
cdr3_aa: CASGLVGTYQETQYF
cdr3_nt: TGTGCTAGTGGTTTGGTCGGGACTTACCAAGAGACCCAGTACTTC

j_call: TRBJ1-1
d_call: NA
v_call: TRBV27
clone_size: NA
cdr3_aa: CASSSLAFETDTEAFF
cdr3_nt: TGTGCCAGCAGTTCCCTCGCGTTTGAGACGGACACTGAAGCTTTCTTT

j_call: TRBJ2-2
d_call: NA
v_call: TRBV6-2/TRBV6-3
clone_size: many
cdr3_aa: CASRQGADTGELFF
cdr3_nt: TGTGCCAGCAGACAGGGAGCGGACACCGGGGAGCTGTTTTTT

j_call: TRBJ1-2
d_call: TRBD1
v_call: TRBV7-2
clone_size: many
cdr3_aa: CASSLGGDRVGYTF
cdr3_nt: TGTGCCAGCAGCTTAGGAGGAGACAGGGTCGGCTACACCTTC

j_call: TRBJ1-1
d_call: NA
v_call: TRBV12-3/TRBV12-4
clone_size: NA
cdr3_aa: CASRKGGSNTEAFF
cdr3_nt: TGTGCCAGCAGAAAAGGGGGGTCGAACACTGAAGCTTTCTTT

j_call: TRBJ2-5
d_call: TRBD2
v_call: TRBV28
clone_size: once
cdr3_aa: CASSLNPAGGPETQYF
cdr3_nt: TGTGCCAGCAGTTTGAACCCAGCGGGAGGGCCAGAGACCCAGTACTTC

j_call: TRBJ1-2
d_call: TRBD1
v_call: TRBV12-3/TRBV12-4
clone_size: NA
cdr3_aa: CASSSQGTGGDGYTF
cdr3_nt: TGTGCCAGCAGTTCCCAGGGGACAGGGGGCGATGGCTACACCTTC

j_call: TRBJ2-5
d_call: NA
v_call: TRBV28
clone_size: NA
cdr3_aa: CASSPSGTQYF
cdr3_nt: TGTGCCAGCAGTCCCAGTGGGACCCAGTACTTC

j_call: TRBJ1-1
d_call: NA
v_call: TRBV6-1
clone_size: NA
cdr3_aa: CASSEGGGSGFF
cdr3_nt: TGTGCCAGCAGTGAAGGGGGGGGGTCAGGTTTCTTT

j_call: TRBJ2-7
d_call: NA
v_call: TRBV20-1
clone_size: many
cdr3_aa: CSARAEAGTEEQYF
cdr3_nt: TGCAGTGCTAGGGCCGAGGCAGGAACAGAGGAGCAGTACTTC

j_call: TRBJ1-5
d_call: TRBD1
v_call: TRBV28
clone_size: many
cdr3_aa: CASSLGQPNQPQHF
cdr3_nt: TGTGCCAGCAGCTTGGGACAGCCCAATCAGCCCCAGCATTTT

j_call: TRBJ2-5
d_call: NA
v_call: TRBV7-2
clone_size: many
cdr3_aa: CASSTTIVETQYF
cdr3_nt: TGTGCCAGCAGCACGACCATAGTAGAGACCCAGTACTTC